This TCR beta chain came from a study of T cell responses to AZD1222 COVID-19 vaccine. This clone was detected a few times. Its antigen is currently unknown. Points from the study as a whole: The span of vaccine-associated CD4 TCRs extended across spike, with dominance at 160-218 and 743-854.

This CDR3 contains 15 residues. V was pared by 0 bases and J by 8 bases, with 16 bases between. The germline V gene has CDR1 MNHEY and CDR2 SVGAGI. Assay: immunoSEQ multiplex PCR; the TCRdb copy retains only in-frame clones and omits some. Of more than 110,000 clones listed, roughly 89% are singletons. The chain links TRBV6-5 to TRBJ1-2; D is ambiguous. The clonotype comes from an adult in good health. The sample was peripheral blood, taken on day 0 of AZD1222 vaccination. CDR3 in amino acids: CASSYSSTAIAGYTF. The CDR3 DNA follows: TGTGCCAGCAGTTACTCGAGTACGGCGATCGCAGGCTACACCTTC.